The sample holds many counts of the clone carrying this T cell receptor beta chain. Its antigen is unidentified. J lost 2 bases, V lost 4 bases, and 6 bases had no gene match. The germline V gene encodes CDR1 MNHNS and CDR2 SASEGT. This CDR3 contains 15 residues. The data derive from a study of T cells in Graves' hyperthyroidism and ophthalmopathy. General study results and limits: Most thyroid clonotypes expanded above 0.001 appeared in blood too.

The source material, RNA transcripts, was used to amplify TCR beta CDR3 regions. Initially, a first-round RT-PCR of the TCR CDR3 employed the HTBI primer set. In TCRdb, the multiplex PCR reads were re-called with MiXCR into one record per CDR3 protein. Among roughly 420,000 distinct CDR3 sequences, roughly 13% were seen once, and the ten largest hold 5% to 6%. The receptor's source is a woman younger than 30 with Graves' hyperthyroidism. The chain uses TRBV6-1 and TRBJ2-3, with 7 nucleotides matching TRBD1. The sample comprised blood. CDR3 sequence: CASSARDRFTDTQYF. DNA for the CDR3: TGTGCCAGCAGTGCCCGGGACAGATTCACAGATACGCAGTATTTT.